This T cell receptor (beta chain) was profiled in a study of patients and donors after allogeneic stem cell transplantation. There are 13 residues in the CDR3. Germline CDR1 is DFQATT and CDR2 is SNEGSKA (reference sequence). V was clipped by 5 bases and J by 7 bases, with 14 bases between them. TCRdb independently ran MiXCR on the RT-PCR reads; one entry per CDR3 protein. The sample carries around 160,000 distinct CDR3 sequences, around 28% recorded once. There are a few counts of this clonotype. Sequenced sample: blood, either unsorted or a sorted T cell fraction (not recorded which). The TCR originated in a human donor who was either an allogeneic HSCT recipient or a stem cell or donor lymphocyte infusion donor (not recorded which). It is not recorded whose cells these are; they may come from a transplant donor. The chain links TRBV20-1 to TRBJ1-4; perhaps TRBD1 as D (5 bases). Here the CDR3 DNA reads TGCAGTGCTCCGCAGGGAATCCGTGAAAAACTGTTTTTT. Protein sequence: CSAPQGIREKLFF.